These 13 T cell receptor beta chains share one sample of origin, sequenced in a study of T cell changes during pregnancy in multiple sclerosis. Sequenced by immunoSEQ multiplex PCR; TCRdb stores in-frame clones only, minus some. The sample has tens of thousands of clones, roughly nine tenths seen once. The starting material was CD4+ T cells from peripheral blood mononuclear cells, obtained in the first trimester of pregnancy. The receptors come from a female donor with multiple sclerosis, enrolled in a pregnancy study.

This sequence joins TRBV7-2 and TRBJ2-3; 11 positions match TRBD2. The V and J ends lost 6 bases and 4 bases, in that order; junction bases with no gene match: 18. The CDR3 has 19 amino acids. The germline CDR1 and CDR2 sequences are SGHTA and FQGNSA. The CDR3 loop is CASRWPGLAASRGADTQYF. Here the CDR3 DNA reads TGTGCCAGCAGGTGGCCGGGACTAGCGGCCTCCCGAGGCGCAGATACGCAGTATTTT. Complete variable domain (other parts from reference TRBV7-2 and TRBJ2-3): GAGVSQSPSNKVTEKGKDVELRCDPISGHTALYWYRQSLGQGLEFLIYFQGNSAPDKSGLPSDRFSAERTGGSVSTLTIQRTQQEDSAVYLCASRWPGLAASRGADTQYFGPGTRLTVL.

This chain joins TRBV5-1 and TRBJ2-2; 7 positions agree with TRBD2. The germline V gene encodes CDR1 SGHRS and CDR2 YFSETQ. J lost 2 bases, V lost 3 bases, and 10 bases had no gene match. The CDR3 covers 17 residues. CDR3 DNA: TGCGCCAGCAGCTCGCCCGGAGGCGGGAGTAACACCGGGGAGCTGTTTTTT. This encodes CASSSPGGGSNTGELFF.

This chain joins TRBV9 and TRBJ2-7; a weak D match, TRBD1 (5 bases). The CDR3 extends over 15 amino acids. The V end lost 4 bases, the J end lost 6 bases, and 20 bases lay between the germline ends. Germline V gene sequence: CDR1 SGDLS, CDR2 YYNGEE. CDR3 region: CASSPQGWDWPEQYF. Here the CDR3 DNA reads TGTGCCAGCAGCCCCCAGGGTTGGGATTGGCCCGAGCAGTACTTC.

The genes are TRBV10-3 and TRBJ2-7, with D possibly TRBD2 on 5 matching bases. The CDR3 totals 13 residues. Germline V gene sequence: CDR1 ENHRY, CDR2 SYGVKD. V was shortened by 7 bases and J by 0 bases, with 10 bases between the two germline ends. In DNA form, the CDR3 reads TGTGCCATCATGGACTTGAGCTCCTACGAGCAGTACTTC. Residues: CAIMDLSSYEQYF.

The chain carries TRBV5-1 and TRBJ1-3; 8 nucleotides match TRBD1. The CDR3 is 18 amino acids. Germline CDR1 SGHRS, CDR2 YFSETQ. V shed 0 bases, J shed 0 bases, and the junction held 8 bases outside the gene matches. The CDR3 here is CASSLAPTGAPSGNTIYF. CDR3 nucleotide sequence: TGCGCCAGCAGCTTGGCCCCGACAGGGGCACCCTCTGGAAACACCATATATTTT.

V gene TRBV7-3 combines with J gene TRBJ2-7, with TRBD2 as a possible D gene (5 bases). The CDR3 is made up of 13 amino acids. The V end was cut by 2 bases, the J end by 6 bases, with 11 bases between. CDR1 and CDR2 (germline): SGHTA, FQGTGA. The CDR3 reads CASSLRNSGEQYF. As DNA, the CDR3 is TGTGCCAGCAGCTTACGAAACAGCGGCGAGCAGTACTTC.

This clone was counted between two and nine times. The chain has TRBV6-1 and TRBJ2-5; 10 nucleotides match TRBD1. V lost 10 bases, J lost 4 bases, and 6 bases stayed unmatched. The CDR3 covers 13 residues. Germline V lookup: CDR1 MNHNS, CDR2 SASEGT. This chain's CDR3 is CATAGTGVETQYF. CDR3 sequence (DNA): TGTGCCACCGCCGGGACAGGGGTAGAGACCCAGTACTTC.

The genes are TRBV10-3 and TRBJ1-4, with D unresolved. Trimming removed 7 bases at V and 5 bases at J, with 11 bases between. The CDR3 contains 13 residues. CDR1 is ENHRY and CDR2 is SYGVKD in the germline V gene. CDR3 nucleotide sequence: TGTGCCATCACTAGTTCCCCGAATGAAAAACTGTTTTTT. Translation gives CAITSSPNEKLFF.

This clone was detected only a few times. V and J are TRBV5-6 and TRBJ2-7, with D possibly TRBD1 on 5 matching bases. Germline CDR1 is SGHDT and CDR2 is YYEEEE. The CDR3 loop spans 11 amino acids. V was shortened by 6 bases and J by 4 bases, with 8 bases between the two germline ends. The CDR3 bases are TGTGCCAGCACCCAGGGTTACGAGCAGTACTTC. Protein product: CASTQGYEQYF.

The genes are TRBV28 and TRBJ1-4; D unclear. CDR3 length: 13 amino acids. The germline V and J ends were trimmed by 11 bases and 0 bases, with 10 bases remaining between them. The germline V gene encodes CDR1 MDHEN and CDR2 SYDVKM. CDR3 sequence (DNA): TGTGCCTCAGGTCTCGCAACTAATGAAAAACTGTTTTTT. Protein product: CASGLATNEKLFF.

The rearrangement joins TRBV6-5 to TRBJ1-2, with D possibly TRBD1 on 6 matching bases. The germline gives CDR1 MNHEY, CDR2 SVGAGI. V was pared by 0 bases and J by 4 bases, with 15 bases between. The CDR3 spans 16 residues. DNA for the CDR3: TGTGCCAGCAGTTACTCGATGTTCGGCAGGGGCTATGGCTACACCTTC. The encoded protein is CASSYSMFGRGYGYTF.

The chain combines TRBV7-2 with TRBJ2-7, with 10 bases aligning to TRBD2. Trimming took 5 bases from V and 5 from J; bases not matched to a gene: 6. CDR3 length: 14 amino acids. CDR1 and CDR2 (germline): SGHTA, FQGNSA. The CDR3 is CASSQGTSANEQYF. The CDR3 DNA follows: TGTGCCAGCAGCCAAGGGACTAGCGCGAACGAGCAGTACTTC. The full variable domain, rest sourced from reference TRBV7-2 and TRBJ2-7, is GAGVSQSPSNKVTEKGKDVELRCDPISGHTALYWYRQSLGQGLEFLIYFQGNSAPDKSGLPSDRFSAERTGGSVSTLTIQRTQQEDSAVYLCASSQGTSANEQYFGPGTRLTVT.

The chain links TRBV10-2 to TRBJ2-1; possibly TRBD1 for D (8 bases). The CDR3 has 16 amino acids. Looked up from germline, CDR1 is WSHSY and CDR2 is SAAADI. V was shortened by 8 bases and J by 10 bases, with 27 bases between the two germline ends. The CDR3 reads CASGRQGQTRGEEQFF. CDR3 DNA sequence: TGCGCCAGCGGGAGACAGGGGCAAACTCGGGGGGAGGAGCAGTTCTTC.